Sequencing of this T cell receptor (beta chain) was carried out in a study of blood T cells in healthy people across ages. The V end was cut by 7 bases, the J end by 8 bases, with 24 bases between. CDR1 and CDR2 (germline): SGDLS, YYNGEE. CDR3 size: 15 residues. Using a J-beta primer mix together with a sample-barcoded 5' primer, a second PCR was run for roughly 6 to 12 cycles. MiXCR, run by TCRdb on the 5' RACE reads, gives a single entry per CDR3 protein. This sample has 600,000 to 1,000,000 distinct CDR3 sequences, with roughly 50% found just once. A few counts support this clonotype. The sample taken for sequencing was blood. This receptor was taken from a man under 40 in good health. The gene calls are TRBV9 and TRBJ1-2, with a possible D match to TRBD1 (5 bases). The CDR3 DNA is TGTGCCAGCGCTTCCAATCCGACGGAGGGGAGAGGCTACACCTTC. This gives the protein CASASNPTEGRGYTF.